Here is one T cell receptor beta chain with its context. The antigen is undetermined. The sample comes from a study of CD4+ T cells in melanoma. Germline V CDR1 and CDR2: MGHRA, YSYEKL. The CDR3 is made up of 15 amino acids. V was cut by 2 bases and J by 4 bases, with 14 bases left in between. Study observations and caveats: Neoantigen-specific CD4+ T cells in melanoma reportedly had diverse differentiation states. A reported correlation linked neoantigen-specific CD4+ T cells to CD8+, macrophage and B cell function.

Sequencing used immunoSEQ multiplex PCR; TCRdb keeps in-frame clones, though not all of them. The profile shows about 50,000 clones, 89% of them singletons. The TCR comes from a human donor with melanoma. The sequenced sample consisted of peripheral blood. This sequence joins TRBV4-1 and TRBJ1-2; no clear D gene. CDR3 protein: CASSQPSTESYGYTF. CDR3 sequence (DNA): TGCGCCAGCAGCCAACCGTCGACGGAATCCTATGGCTACACCTTC.